This T cell receptor (beta chain) was captured by sequencing in a study of OX40 agonist ivuxolimab in advanced cancers. Notes on the research overall: Ivuxolimab, which targeted the costimulatory receptor OX40 (CD134), was an agonistic, fully human IgG2 monoclonal antibody. Prior anti-PD-1, anti-PD-L1 or anti-CTLA-4 therapy was permitted, and approximately 42% of dose-escalation patients had received checkpoint inhibitors. The paper describes the monotherapy dose-escalation part (N of about 47 patients) of the phase I trial of ivuxolimab. Among the roughly 52 dose-escalation patients, some 19 had hepatocellular carcinoma, approximately 15 melanoma, 9 renal cell carcinoma and 9 head and neck cancer. A male proportion of almost 85% and a mean age of about 60 years, ranging from roughly 23 to 85, were recorded for the dose-escalation cohort. Peripheral TCRbeta sequencing was intended to test whether TCR sequence diversity was altered and clonal T-cell expansion was caused by ivuxolimab. Intravenous ivuxolimab was administered to patients every 2 weeks at six dose levels: 0.01, 0.1, 0.3, 1.5, 3 and 10 mg/kg. Partial responses occurred in three dose-escalation patients: two with cutaneous melanoma and one with hepatocellular carcinoma.

On this clone: Its recognized antigen is unknown. No base quality information exists; no much larger clone differs at one position.

To sequence the TCRbeta CDR3 region, genomic DNA was isolated from the sorted cells. TCRbeta CDR3 regions were sequenced using the immunoSEQ Assay. In its TCRdb copy, this immuneACCESS table keeps in-frame sequences only and misses some clones. Where compared with another copy, unresolved V genes explain less than half of these, and the others have no known cause. A total of 60,000 to 75,000 clones appear in this sample, approximately 81% of them only once. The ten top clones hold about 8% of the sample. The trial excluded patients who had a history of autoimmune disease or who were on systemic immunosuppression. Peripheral blood for TCR sequencing was collected from all dose cohorts at baseline, on cycle 4 day 1, and on cycle 7 day 1. Samples came from an open-label, multicenter, first-in-human phase I dose-escalation trial of ivuxolimab. Adults with locally advanced or metastatic head and neck squamous cell, hepatocellular, melanoma or renal cell carcinoma were enrolled in the trial. Before TCR sequencing, CD4+ T cells and CD8+ T cells from peripheral blood were sorted into separate populations.

Paper-wide results and their limitations: Low levels of normalized T-cell clonal expansion were also seen in some patients who did not respond. Antigen specificity was not determined for the clonally expanded peripheral T cells. Partial responders in the 0.1-3.0 mg/kg groups had among the lowest normalized peripheral clonal expansion, especially among CD8+ T cells. On average, CD8+ T cells showed more expanded clones than CD4+ T cells after ivuxolimab. Clonal expansion of both CD4+ and CD8+ blood T cells was observed from baseline to week 6 at doses 0.1 to 3.0 mg/kg.

Ends trimmed: V by 4 bases, J by 4 bases; bases unmatched to a gene: 7. Counted from cysteine to phenylalanine, this CDR3 has 15 amino acids. Only the CDR3 DNA stays, 45 bases, in frame from base 1. CDR1 and CDR2 (SGHDN, FVKESK) derive from the germline V gene. The sequencing here drew on CD4+ or CD8+ T cells sorted from blood, taken in a trial of the OX40 agonist ivuxolimab. The chain is made from TRBV14 and TRBJ2-7; TRBD2 agrees with 10 junctional bases. The origin of this receptor is an adult with an advanced solid tumor such as melanoma, head and neck, liver or kidney cancer. The CDR3 in this case is CASSPLSGRVYEQYF. The sequenced DNA is TGTGCCAGCAGCCCCCTGAGCGGGAGGGTATACGAGCAGTACTTC. The full variable domain, completed from the reference TRBV14 and TRBJ2-7 proteins outside the CDR3, reads EAGVTQFPSHSVIEKGQTVTLRCDPISGHDNLYWYRRVMGKEIKFLLHFVKESKQDESGMPNNRFLAERTGGTYSTLKVQPAELEDSGVYFCASSPLSGRVYEQYFGPGTRLTVT.